A selection of T cell receptor beta chains follows, all from one sample in a study of memory CD4+ T cells and cytomegalovirus serostatus. Libraries were prepared by immunoSEQ multiplex PCR; TCRdb keeps only in-frame clonotypes and omits some of them. Of around 25,000 clones listed, 75% to 80% were seen once; the top ten hold 0.85% to 1.2%. The material sequenced was memory CD4+ T cells from blood. The receptors were sampled from an adult in good health and CMV-seronegative. Both conserved end residues are trimmed from each CDR3.

v_gene | CDR3aa
TRBV5-1 | ASSLAGTSVSYEQY
TRBV27 | ASSLLTGGGPVNEQF
TRBV5-6 | ASDRGNGAETQY
TRBV7-2 | ASSPGGSRTDTQY
TRBV6-5 | ASSYSKQDSGNTIY
TRBV4-2 | ASSQVSLTEAF
TRBV5-1 | ASSLGGSSYNEQF
TRBV5-6 | ASSGSGRGIYSGNTIY
TRBV11-2 | ASSLELASSYNEQF
TRBV11-2 | ASSLNSPAGTEQY
TRBV4-2 | ASSQESGAIYGYT
TRBV7-2 | ASSLETGYRSQY
TRBV4-1 | ASSRETSGRAVAEQF
TRBV5-1 | ASSDRLAGAHTDTQY
TRBV29-1 | SARTVADQPQH
TRBV7-9 | ASSGLEGYT
TRBV5-6 | ASSWGQGVFNEQF
TRBV14 | ASSLRRQGLSGNTIY
TRBV5-5 | ASSLDTSYSGNTIY
TRBV6-5 | ASNQANTEAF
TRBV18 | ASSPGISQGRFQETQY
TRBV6-5 | ASSPGRTDTQY
TRBV30 | AWSVGENTIY
TRBV7-2 | ASSLRQGAVRGQF
TRBV11-2 | ASSLDFETGDLYGYT
TRBV19 | ASNPRQGVSNQPQH
TRBV7-2 | ASSAPDRAVNKQF
TRBV5-8 | ASSYGTSRDYEQY
TRBV9 | ASSTGLAGGETQY
TRBV7-2 | ASSPRAGGSYTDTQY
TRBV4-3 | ASSQARAGTGNEQF
TRBV7-2 | ASSHYGQKETQY
TRBV2 | ASMRVGAEQY
TRBV7-3 | ASRGGRFTYNEQF
TRBV6-5 | ASSYSAGENEKLF